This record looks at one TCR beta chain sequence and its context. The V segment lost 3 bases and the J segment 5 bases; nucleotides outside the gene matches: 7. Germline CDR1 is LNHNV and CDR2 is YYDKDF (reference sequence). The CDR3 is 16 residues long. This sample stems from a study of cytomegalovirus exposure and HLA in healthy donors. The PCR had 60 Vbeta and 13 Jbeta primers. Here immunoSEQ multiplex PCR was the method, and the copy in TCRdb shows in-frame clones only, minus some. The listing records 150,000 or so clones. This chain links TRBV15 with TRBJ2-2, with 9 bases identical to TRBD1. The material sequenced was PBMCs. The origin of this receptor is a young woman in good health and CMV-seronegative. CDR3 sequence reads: CATSRNTGTGTGELFF. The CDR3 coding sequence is TGTGCCACCAGCAGGAACACCGGGACAGGGACCGGGGAGCTGTTTTTT.